The rows below give T cell receptor beta chains drawn from one sample of a study of cytomegalovirus exposure and HLA in healthy donors. Only in-frame clones appear in the TCRdb table, and some are missing; sequencing was by immunoSEQ multiplex PCR. The sample yields some 150,000 clones, about 72% seen once. Source material: PBMCs. These receptors all come from a young man in good health and CMV-seropositive. Each CDR3 is given with its conserved first and last residue. D genes are given only for firm matches. Rows may omit the clone size; those that give it use once, few, many or a size class.

j_gene,abundance,v_gene,d_gene,CDR3aa,CDR3nt
TRBJ2-2,-,TRBV5-1,-,CASSSTGANTGELFF,TGCGCCAGCAGCTCAACGGGAGCGAACACCGGGGAGCTGTTTTTT
TRBJ2-5,-,TRBV28,TRBD1,CASSPPGTGEGETQYF,TGTGCCAGCAGTCCCCCCGGGACAGGGGAGGGGGAGACCCAGTACTTC
TRBJ2-5,-,TRBV2,-,CASSLQGQETQYF,TGTGCCAGCAGTTTACAGGGACAAGAGACCCAGTACTTC
TRBJ2-7,once,TRBV27,TRBD2,CASSLSLGGFHEQYF,TGTGCCAGCAGTTTATCATTGGGGGGGTTCCACGAGCAGTACTTC
TRBJ1-5,-,TRBV2,-,CASSEPGISNQPQHF,TGTGCCAGCAGTGAACCCGGGATCAGCAATCAGCCCCAGCATTTT
TRBJ2-7,-,TRBV30,-,CAWSLGGEQYF,TGTGCCTGGAGTCTGGGGGGAGAGCAGTACTTC
TRBJ1-6,-,TRBV5-6,TRBD1,CASSLWTGLNSPLHF,TGTGCCAGCAGCTTGTGGACAGGCCTTAATTCACCCCTCCACTTT
TRBJ2-3,-,TRBV11-2,TRBD2,CASSLHGRGGTDTQYF,TGTGCCAGCAGCTTACATGGGCGGGGGGGTACAGATACGCAGTATTTT
TRBJ2-1,once,TRBV19,-,CASSPRTGAGGVYNEQFF,TGTGCCAGTAGTCCCAGGACAGGTGCGGGGGGAGTTTACAATGAGCAGTTCTTC
TRBJ2-7,-,TRBV2,-,CASRDSSYEQYF,TGTGCCAGCAGGGACAGTTCCTACGAGCAGTACTTC
TRBJ2-7,-,TRBV6-5,TRBD1,CASSYSRDRGGEQYF,TGTGCCAGCAGTTACAGCCGGGACAGGGGTGGCGAGCAGTACTTC
TRBJ2-3,-,TRBV10-2,TRBD1,CASSLTTGSVDTQYF,TGCGCCAGCAGCCTCACGACAGGGTCTGTAGATACGCAGTATTTT
TRBJ2-5,-,TRBV5-1,-,CASSQTGTEETQYF,TGCGCCAGCAGCCAAACAGGGACGGAAGAGACCCAGTACTTC
TRBJ1-2,-,TRBV5-1,-,CASSIRGSDNYGYTF,TGCGCCAGCAGCATAAGAGGGTCCGATAACTATGGCTACACCTTC
TRBJ1-1,-,TRBV18,-,CASSREGGNTEAFF,TGTGCCAGCTCACGGGAGGGCGGGAACACTGAAGCTTTCTTT
TRBJ2-1,-,TRBV4-1,-,CASSRPRRGSLQSEQFF,TGCGCCAGCAGCCGGCCGCGGAGGGGATCATTACAAAGTGAGCAGTTCTTC
TRBJ1-1,-,TRBV4-1,TRBD1,CASSQGNRGPMNTEAFF,TGCGCCAGCAGCCAAGGCAACAGGGGCCCCATGAACACTGAAGCTTTCTTT
TRBJ2-3,-,TRBV6-6,-,CASIDWRIDTQYF,TGTGCCAGCATCGACTGGAGGATAGATACGCAGTATTTT
TRBJ1-5,-,TRBV19,-,CASSREGPSNQPQHF,TGTGCCAGTAGTAGGGAGGGGCCTTCAAATCAGCCCCAGCATTTT
TRBJ2-7,-,TRBV10-3,-,CASSGGTRGDEQYF,TGTGCCAGTTCGGGAGGGACCAGGGGGGACGAGCAGTACTTC
TRBJ2-7,-,TRBV5-4,TRBD1,CASSLAGTGAYEQYF,TGTGCCAGCAGCTTGGCGGGGACAGGGGCCTACGAGCAGTACTTC
TRBJ2-1,-,TRBV29-1,-,CSVEDPSGRASNEQFF,TGCAGCGTTGAAGACCCCTCCGGGCGGGCCTCCAATGAGCAGTTCTTC
TRBJ2-7,-,TRBV11-2,-,CASSSRSSSYEQYF,TGTGCCAGCAGCTCCCGATCCAGCTCCTACGAGCAGTACTTC
TRBJ2-7,-,TRBV7-7,TRBD2,CASSLELAGYEQYF,TGTGCCAGCAGCTTAGAGCTAGCGGGGTACGAGCAGTACTTC
TRBJ1-5,-,TRBV27,-,CASSLGLGQASPQHF,TGTGCCAGCAGTTTAGGGTTGGGGCAGGCCTCCCCCCAGCATTTT
TRBJ2-7,-,TRBV5-1,-,CASSSSTGWYEQYF,TGCGCCAGCAGCTCCTCGACTGGATGGTACGAGCAGTACTTC
TRBJ2-5,-,TRBV4-1,-,CASSQFQETQYF,TGCGCCAGCAGCCAATTCCAGGAGACCCAGTACTTC
TRBJ2-2,-,TRBV11-2,TRBD2,CASSLEASGGANTGELFF,TGTGCCAGCAGCTTAGAGGCTAGCGGGGGCGCGAACACCGGGGAGCTGTTTTTT
TRBJ2-7,-,TRBV6-1,-,CASRPGHSSYEQYF,TGTGCCAGCAGACCGGGACATTCCTCCTACGAGCAGTACTTC
TRBJ2-1,-,TRBV10-3,TRBD2,CAISESLAGGPRNEQFF,TGTGCCATCAGTGAGTCGCTAGCGGGGGGGCCAAGGAATGAGCAGTTCTTC
TRBJ2-3,few,TRBV6-5,TRBD2,CASSSGGAAEDTQYF,TGTGCCAGCAGTAGCGGGGGGGCTGCTGAAGATACGCAGTATTTT
TRBJ1-2,-,TRBV10-3,TRBD1,CAIRGQGANYGYTF,TGTGCCATCAGAGGACAGGGAGCTAACTATGGCTACACCTTC
TRBJ1-2,-,TRBV9,TRBD1,CASRPGQGAAGYTF,TGTGCCAGCAGACCGGGACAGGGGGCGGCTGGCTACACCTTC
TRBJ2-5,-,TRBV14,-,CASSQAGYQETQYF,TGTGCCAGCAGCCAAGCGGGGTACCAAGAGACCCAGTACTTC
TRBJ1-5,few,TRBV6-1,TRBD1,CASQWDRGNQPQHF,TGTGCCAGTCAGTGGGACAGGGGCAATCAGCCCCAGCATTTT
TRBJ1-6,-,TRBV27,-,CASSFTGPGSPLHF,TGTGCCAGCAGTTTTACAGGGCCGGGTTCACCCCTCCACTTT
TRBJ2-3,-,TRBV5-6,-,CASSLGREEDTQYF,TGTGCCAGCAGCCTGGGACGTGAGGAAGATACGCAGTATTTT
TRBJ2-7,-,TRBV30,-,CAWSSGASYEQYF,TGTGCCTGGAGTTCAGGGGCCTCCTACGAGCAGTACTTC
TRBJ1-1,-,TRBV7-6,TRBD1,CASSPRDRGRPEAFF,TGTGCCAGCAGCCCGCGGGACAGGGGTAGGCCTGAAGCTTTCTTT
TRBJ1-4,-,TRBV7-9,-,CASSLHSPNEKLFF,TGTGCCAGCAGCCTACACAGTCCGAATGAAAAACTGTTTTTT
TRBJ2-6,once,TRBV29-1,TRBD1,CSVLDRAGANVLTF,TGCAGCGTCCTAGACAGGGCTGGGGCCAACGTCCTGACTTTC
TRBJ1-2,-,TRBV18,TRBD1,CASSPTGGDYGYTF,TGTGCCAGCTCACCAACAGGGGGCGACTATGGCTACACCTTC
TRBJ1-3,once,TRBV28,TRBD1,CASRDRGGMGTIYF,TGTGCCAGCAGGGACAGGGGGGGTATGGGCACCATATATTTT
TRBJ1-4,-,TRBV5-6,TRBD1,CASSPGQHEKLFF,TGTGCCAGCAGCCCGGGACAGCACGAAAAACTGTTTTTT
TRBJ2-7,-,TRBV6-1,-,CASREGANYEQYF,TGTGCCAGCAGGGAGGGGGCCAACTACGAGCAGTACTTC
TRBJ2-7,-,TRBV6-1,-,CASSRNWGQGGEQYF,TGTGCCAGCAGTCGAAACTGGGGGCAGGGGGGCGAGCAGTACTTC
TRBJ2-3,-,TRBV7-3,TRBD2,CASSALRGGKEDTQYF,TGTGCCAGCAGCGCCCTGCGGGGGGGCAAGGAAGATACGCAGTATTTT
TRBJ1-1,-,TRBV11-1,TRBD1,CASSLDRGDTEAFF,TGTGCCAGCAGTCTCGACAGGGGCGACACTGAAGCTTTCTTT
TRBJ2-4,-,TRBV4-1,TRBD2,CASSQGLAGLVNIQYF,TGCGCCAGCAGCCAAGGGCTAGCGGGACTGGTGAACATTCAGTACTTC
TRBJ2-7,-,TRBV7-2,TRBD2,CASSYKSGTSGAIYEQYF,TGTGCCAGCAGCTACAAGTCCGGGACTAGCGGGGCGATCTACGAGCAGTACTTC
TRBJ2-1,-,TRBV11-2,-,CASSTSNEQFF,TGTGCCAGCAGCACTTCCAATGAGCAGTTCTTC
TRBJ2-7,-,TRBV5-4,-,CASSSTGKSFYEQYF,TGTGCCAGCAGCTCCACAGGGAAATCTTTCTACGAGCAGTACTTC
TRBJ1-4,-,TRBV7-2,TRBD1,CASSPGQGNEKLFF,TGTGCCAGCAGCCCGGGACAGGGTAATGAAAAACTGTTTTTT
TRBJ2-7,-,TRBV11-2,TRBD2,CASSFGLAGMPSYEQYF,TGTGCCAGCAGCTTCGGACTAGCGGGGATGCCCTCCTACGAGCAGTACTTC
TRBJ2-7,-,TRBV5-4,TRBD1,CASSAGGPYEQYF,TGTGCCAGCAGCGCAGGGGGCCCCTACGAGCAGTACTTC